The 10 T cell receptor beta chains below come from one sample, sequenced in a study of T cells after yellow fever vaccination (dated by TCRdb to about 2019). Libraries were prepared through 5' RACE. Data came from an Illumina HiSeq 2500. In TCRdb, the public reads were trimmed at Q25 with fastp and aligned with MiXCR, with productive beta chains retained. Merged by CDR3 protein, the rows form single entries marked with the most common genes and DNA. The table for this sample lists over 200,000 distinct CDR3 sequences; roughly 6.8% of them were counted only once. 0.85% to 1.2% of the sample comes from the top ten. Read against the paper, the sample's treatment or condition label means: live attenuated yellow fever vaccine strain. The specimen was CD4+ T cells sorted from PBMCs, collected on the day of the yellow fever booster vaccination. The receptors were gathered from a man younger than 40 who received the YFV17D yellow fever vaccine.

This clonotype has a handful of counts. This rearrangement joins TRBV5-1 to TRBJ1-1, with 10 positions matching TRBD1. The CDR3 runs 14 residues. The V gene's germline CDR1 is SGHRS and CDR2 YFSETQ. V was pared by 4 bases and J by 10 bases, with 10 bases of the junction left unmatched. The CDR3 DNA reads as TGCGCCAGCAGCCCCGGGACAGGGGAAGAAAGAGCTTTCTTT. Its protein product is CASSPGTGEERAFF. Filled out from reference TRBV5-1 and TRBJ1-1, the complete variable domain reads KAGVTQTPRYLIKTRGQQVTLSCSPISGHRSVSWYQQTPGQGLQFLFEYFSETQRNKGNFPGRFSGRQFSNSRSEMNVSTLELGDSALYLCASSPGTGEERAFFGQGTRLTVV.

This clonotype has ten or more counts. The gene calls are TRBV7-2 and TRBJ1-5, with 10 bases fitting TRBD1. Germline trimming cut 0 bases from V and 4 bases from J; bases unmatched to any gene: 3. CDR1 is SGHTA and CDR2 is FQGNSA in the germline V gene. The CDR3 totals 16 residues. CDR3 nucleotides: TGTGCCAGCAGCTTAGCGGGGACAGGGGTGAATCAGCCCCAGCATTTT. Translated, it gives CASSLAGTGVNQPQHF. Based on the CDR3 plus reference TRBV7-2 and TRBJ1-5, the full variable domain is GAGVSQSPSNKVTEKGKDVELRCDPISGHTALYWYRQSLGQGLEFLIYFQGNSAPDKSGLPSDRFSAERTGGSVSTLTIQRTQQEDSAVYLCASSLAGTGVNQPQHFGDGTRLSIL.

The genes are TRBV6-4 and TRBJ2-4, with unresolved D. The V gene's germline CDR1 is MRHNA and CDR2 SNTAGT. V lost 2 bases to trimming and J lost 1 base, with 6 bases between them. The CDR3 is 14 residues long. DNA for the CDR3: TGTGCCAGCAGTGACAGGTTGGCCAAAAACATTCAGTACTTC. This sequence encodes CASSDRLAKNIQYF.

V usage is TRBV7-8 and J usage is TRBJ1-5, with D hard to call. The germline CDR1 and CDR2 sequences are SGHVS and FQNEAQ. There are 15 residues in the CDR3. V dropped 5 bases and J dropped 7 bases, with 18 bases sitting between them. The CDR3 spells CASSQDGGSSQPQHF. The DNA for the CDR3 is TGTGCCAGCAGCCAGGACGGCGGGTCAAGCCAGCCCCAGCATTTT.

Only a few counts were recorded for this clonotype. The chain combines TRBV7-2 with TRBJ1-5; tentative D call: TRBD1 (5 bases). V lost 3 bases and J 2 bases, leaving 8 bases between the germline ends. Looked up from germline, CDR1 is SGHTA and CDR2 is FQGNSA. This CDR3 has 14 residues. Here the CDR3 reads CASSFRAGNQPQHF. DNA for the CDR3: TGTGCCAGCAGCTTCAGGGCTGGCAATCAGCCCCAGCATTTT.

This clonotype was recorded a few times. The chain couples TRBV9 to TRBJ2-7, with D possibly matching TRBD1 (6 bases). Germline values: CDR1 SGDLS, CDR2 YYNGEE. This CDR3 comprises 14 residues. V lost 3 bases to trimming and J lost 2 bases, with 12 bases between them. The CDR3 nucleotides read TGTGCCAGCAGCGCCCAGGGGAGCGCCTACGAGCAGTACTTC. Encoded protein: CASSAQGSAYEQYF.

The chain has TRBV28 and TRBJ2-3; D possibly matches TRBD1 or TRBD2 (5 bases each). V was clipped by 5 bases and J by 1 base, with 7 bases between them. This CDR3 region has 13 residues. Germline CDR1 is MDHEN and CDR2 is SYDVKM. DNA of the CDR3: TGTGCCAGCAGTCGGGACGGCACAGATACGCAGTATTTT. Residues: CASSRDGTDTQYF.

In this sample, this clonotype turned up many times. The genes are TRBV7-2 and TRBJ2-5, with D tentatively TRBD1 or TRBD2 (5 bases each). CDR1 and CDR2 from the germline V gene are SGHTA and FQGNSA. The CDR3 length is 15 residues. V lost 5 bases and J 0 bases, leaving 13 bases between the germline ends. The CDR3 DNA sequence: TGTGCCAGCAGCATCTCATCGGGACACCAAGAGACCCAGTACTTC. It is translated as CASSISSGHQETQYF.

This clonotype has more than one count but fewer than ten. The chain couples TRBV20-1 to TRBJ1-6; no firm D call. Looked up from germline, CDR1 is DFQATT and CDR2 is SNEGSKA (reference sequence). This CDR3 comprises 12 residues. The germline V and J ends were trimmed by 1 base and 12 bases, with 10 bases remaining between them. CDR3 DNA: TGCAGTGCTAGAGGAGTATCCAGACCCCTCCACTTT. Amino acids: CSARGVSRPLHF.

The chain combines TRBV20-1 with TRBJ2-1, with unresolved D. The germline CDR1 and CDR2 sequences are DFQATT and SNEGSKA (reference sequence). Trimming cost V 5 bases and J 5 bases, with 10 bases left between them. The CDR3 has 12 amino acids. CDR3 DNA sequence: TGCAGTGCTGCCAGGCTTAACAATGAGCAGTTCTTC. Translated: CSAARLNNEQFF.